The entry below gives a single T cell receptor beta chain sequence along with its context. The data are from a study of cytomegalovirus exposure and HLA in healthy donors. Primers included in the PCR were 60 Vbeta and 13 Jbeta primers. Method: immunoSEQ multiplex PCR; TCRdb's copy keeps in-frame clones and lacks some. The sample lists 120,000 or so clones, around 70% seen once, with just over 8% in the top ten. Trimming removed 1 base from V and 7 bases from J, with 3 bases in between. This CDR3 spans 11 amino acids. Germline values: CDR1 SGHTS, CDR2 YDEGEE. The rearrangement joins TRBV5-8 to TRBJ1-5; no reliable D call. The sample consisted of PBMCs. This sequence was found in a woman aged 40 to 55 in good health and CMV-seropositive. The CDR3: CASSLLQPQHF. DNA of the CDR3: TGTGCCAGCAGCTTGCTCCAGCCCCAGCATTTT.